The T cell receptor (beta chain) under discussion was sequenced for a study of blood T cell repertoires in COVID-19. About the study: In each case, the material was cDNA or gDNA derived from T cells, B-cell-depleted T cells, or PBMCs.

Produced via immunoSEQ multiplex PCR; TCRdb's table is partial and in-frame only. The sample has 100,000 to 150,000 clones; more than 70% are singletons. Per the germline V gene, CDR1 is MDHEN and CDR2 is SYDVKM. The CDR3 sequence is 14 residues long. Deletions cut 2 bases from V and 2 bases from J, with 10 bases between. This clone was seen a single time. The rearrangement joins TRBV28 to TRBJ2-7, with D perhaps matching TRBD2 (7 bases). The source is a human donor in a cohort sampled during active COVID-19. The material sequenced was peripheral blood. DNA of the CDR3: TGTGCCAGCAGTTTAGGGGGGGCCCCCTACGAGCAGTACTTC. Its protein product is CASSLGGAPYEQYF.